This T cell receptor (beta chain) was sequenced in a study of blood T cell repertoires in COVID-19 (dated by TCRdb to 2018 to 2020). Study-wide context: Samples from collaborators originated in the United States, Italy and Spain and spanned both the acute and convalescent phases of COVID-19. The material from the prospective study consisted of cDNA or gDNA derived from T cells, B-cell-depleted T cells, or PBMCs. The dataset comprised deeply sampled blood TCRbeta repertoires from subjects exposed to, actively infected with, or recovered from COVID-19. The repertoires were made available in a free public database intended to serve as a resource for research on the immune response to SARS-CoV-2. The samples were drawn from two sources: the first 160 participants of the ongoing ImmuneRACE study, and 1,000 to 1,500 subjects contributed by 6 global collaborators. Nearly every sample came with metadata listing a de-identified subject ID, COVID-19 status, age in years and sex. HLA class I and class II types, where available, came from metadata supplied by the sample provider rather than from assay-based typing. Findings and caveats that apply to the study as a whole: How much clinical and demographic metadata was included differed by source and by participant, and the metadata was provided uncurated.

As concerns this clone: Its cognate antigen has yet to be identified. Base qualities are not at hand, and no much larger clone is one base apart.

V lost 8 bases and J lost 7 bases; the stretch between them is 20 bases long. CDR1 and CDR2, looked up from the germline V gene, are SNHLY and FYNNEI. Spanning cysteine to phenylalanine, the CDR3 consists of 14 amino acids. Just CDR3 DNA is preserved here, 42 bases in frame from base 1. TCRbeta CDR3 regions were amplified from genomic DNA using the immunoSEQ Assay, a bias-controlled multiplex PCR. The authors' analysis ran thus. The number of nucleated cells in each sample was estimated by amplification of reference gene primers within the assay. Sequence reads were collapsed and filtered to measure the absolute abundance of every unique TCRbeta CDR3 rearrangement. For each sample, productive Simpson clonality was calculated as the square root of Simpson's diversity index over productive rearrangements. What TCRdb holds here is the immuneACCESS table cut down to in-frame rearrangements. Part of the clones is not present; checked against another copy, under half of the missing clones reflect an unresolved V gene, and the others are unexplained. V, J and clone size were drawn from that table, and D and trimming were deduced from the DNA. This sample has around 30,000 clones in its table, and around 77% of those were observed once. The ten most abundant clones make up roughly 16% of the sample.

The collaborating institutions used their own protocols to collect whole blood in K2EDTA tubes. For TCRbeta analysis, collaborator samples were shipped as frozen whole blood, as isolated PBMCs, or as DNA extracted from either sample type. Material for sequencing was peripheral blood. The clonotype comes from a human donor in a cohort sampled during active COVID-19. The rearranged chain carries TRBV2 and TRBJ1-2; TRBD1 is a weak D gene call, 6 bases matching. In nucleotides, the sequence is TGTGCCAGCTATTCGGGGGGCCCTATGTTTGGCTACACCTTC. Its protein reads: CASYSGGPMFGYTF.